These 2 T cell receptor beta chains originate from one sample sequenced in a study of regulatory T cells in long-lasting Graves disease. Libraries of TCR beta came from iRepertoire HTBI primers plus Arm-PCR of CDR3 regions. TCRdb used MiXCR to reprocess the multiplex PCR reads, holding one entry per CDR3 protein. The data hold hundreds of thousands of distinct CDR3 sequences, with 16% observed a single time. Stated time point: newly diagnosed GD, antithyroid drugs for less than 3 months. The TCR library was made from RNA extracted from PBMCs. These data were also filed under a second study, of T cells in Graves' hyperthyroidism and ophthalmopathy.

Material: peripheral blood mononuclear cells (PBMCs), obtained at new diagnosis, from a patient treated with antithyroid drugs. Source of these receptors: a man in his forties or fifties with Graves disease.

This clonotype was seen many times. The rearrangement joins TRBV6-1 to TRBJ1-5; D not certain. Germline V lookup: CDR1 MNHNS, CDR2 SASEGT. Trimming cost V 1 base and J 6 bases, with 13 bases left between them. CDR3 length: 15 residues. The CDR3 spells CASSEGNGVSQPQHF. CDR3 DNA: TGTGCCAGCAGTGAAGGTAATGGTGTCAGTCAGCCCCAGCATTTT.

The table lists this clonotype with many counts. The chain couples TRBV2 to TRBJ1-1; D unresolved. V was shortened by 5 bases and J by 0 bases, with 7 bases between the two germline ends. The germline gives CDR1 SNHLY, CDR2 FYNNEI. CDR3 length: 13 residues. The CDR3 sequence: CASSWQMNTEAFF. CDR3 DNA sequence: TGTGCCAGCAGTTGGCAAATGAACACTGAAGCTTTCTTT.